Sequencing of this T cell receptor beta chain was carried out in a study of long-term antiretroviral therapy in people with HIV. Survey-level resolution applied to immunoSEQ assay v3.0. Profiling relied on immunoSEQ multiplex PCR, and the TCRdb table lists in-frame clones only, not all of them. The top ten clones hold around 12% of a sample with fewer than 20,000 clones, approximately 90% of them seen once. In its sample, this clone ranks as medium-sized. Germline V gene data show CDR1 as SGDLS and CDR2 as YYNGEE. The ends were cut back, 4 bases at V and 0 bases at J, with 14 bases in the middle. There are 16 residues in the CDR3.

This receptor was identified in a man aged 45-65 years with HIV. The sequencing used unsorted PBMCs, collected 6.9 years after starting antiretroviral therapy. V gene TRBV9 combines with J gene TRBJ2-1; tentatively, D is TRBD2 (7 bases). The CDR3 protein is CASSPRGGPSYNEQFF. CDR3 nucleotide sequence: TGTGCCAGCAGCCCTCGCGGGGGCCCCTCCTACAATGAGCAGTTCTTC.